This T cell receptor beta chain is from a study of blood T cell repertoires in COVID-19. Study details: The United States, Italy and Spain provided the acute and convalescent COVID-19 samples. Sample material is recorded as cDNA or gDNA derived from T cells, B-cell-depleted T cells, or PBMCs.

Using immunoSEQ multiplex PCR, the repertoire was profiled, and TCRdb retains in-frame clones only, with some absent. This sample has about 160,000 clones, with about 85% found just once. Enrollment of patients from Seattle took place during active infection, with longitudinal follow-up. The CDR3 contains 16 residues. V trimming: 5 bases; J trimming: 5 bases; junction bases outside the gene matches: 11. Per germline, CDR1 SGHTA and CDR2 FQGNSA. The chain recombines TRBV7-2 with TRBJ1-1; 10 bases align to TRBD1. The specimen was peripheral blood. The receptor's source is a man older than 75 with COVID-19, enrolled during active disease. CDR3 residues: CASSPLPGQGRTEAFF. The CDR3 coding sequence is TGTGCCAGCAGCCCTCTCCCGGGACAGGGGCGTACTGAAGCTTTCTTT.